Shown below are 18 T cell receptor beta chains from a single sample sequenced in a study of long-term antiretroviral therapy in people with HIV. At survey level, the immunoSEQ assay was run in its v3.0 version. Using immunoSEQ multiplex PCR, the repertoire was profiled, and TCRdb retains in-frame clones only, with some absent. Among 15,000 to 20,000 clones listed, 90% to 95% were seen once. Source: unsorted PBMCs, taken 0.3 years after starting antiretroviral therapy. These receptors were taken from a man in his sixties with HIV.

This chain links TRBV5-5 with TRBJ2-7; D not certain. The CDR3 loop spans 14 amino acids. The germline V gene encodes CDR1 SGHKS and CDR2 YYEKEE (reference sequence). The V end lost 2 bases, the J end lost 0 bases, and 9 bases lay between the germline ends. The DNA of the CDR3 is TGTGCCAGCAGCTTAGGACCTTCCTCCTACGAGCAGTACTTC. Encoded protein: CASSLGPSSYEQYF.

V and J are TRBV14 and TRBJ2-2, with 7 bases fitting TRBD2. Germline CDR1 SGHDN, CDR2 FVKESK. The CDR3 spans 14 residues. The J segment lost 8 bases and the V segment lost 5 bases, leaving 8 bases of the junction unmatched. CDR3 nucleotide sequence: TGTGCCAGCAGCGGGAGGGTCGAGGGGGGGGAGCTGTTTTTT. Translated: CASSGRVEGGELFF.

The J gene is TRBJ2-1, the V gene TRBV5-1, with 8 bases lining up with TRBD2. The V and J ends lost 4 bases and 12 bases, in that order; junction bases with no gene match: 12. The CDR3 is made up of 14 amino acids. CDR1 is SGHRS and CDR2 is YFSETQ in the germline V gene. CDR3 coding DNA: TGCGCCAGCAGCCAAACGGATAGCGGGATACGGCAGTTCTTC. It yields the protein CASSQTDSGIRQFF.

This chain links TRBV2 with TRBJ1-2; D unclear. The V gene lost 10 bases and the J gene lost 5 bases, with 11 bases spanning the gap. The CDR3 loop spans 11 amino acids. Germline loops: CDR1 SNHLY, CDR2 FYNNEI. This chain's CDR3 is CATDGLYGYTF. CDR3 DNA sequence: TGTGCCACGGACGGTTTATATGGCTACACCTTC.

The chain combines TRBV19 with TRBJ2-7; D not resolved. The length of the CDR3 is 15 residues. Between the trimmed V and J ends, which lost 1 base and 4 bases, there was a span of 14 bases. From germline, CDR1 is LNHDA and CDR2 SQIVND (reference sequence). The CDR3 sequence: CASSIVHGTEYEQYF. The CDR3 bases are TGTGCCAGTAGTATAGTCCATGGCACTGAGTACGAGCAGTACTTC.

The CDR3 bases are TGTGCCAGCAGTATAGGTCAGCCCCAGCATTTT. Translating gives CASSIGQPQHF. The chain links TRBV2 to TRBJ1-5; D remains ambiguous. From germline, CDR1 is SNHLY and CDR2 FYNNEI. The CDR3 is 11 residues long. V lost 5 bases and J lost 6, with 5 bases in between. Drawing the rest from reference TRBV2 and TRBJ1-5, the complete variable domain is EPEVTQTPSHQVTQMGQEVILRCVPISNHLYFYWYRQILGQKVEFLVSFYNNEISEKSEIFDDQFSVERPDGSNFTLKIRSTKLEDSAMYFCASSIGQPQHFGDGTRLSIL.

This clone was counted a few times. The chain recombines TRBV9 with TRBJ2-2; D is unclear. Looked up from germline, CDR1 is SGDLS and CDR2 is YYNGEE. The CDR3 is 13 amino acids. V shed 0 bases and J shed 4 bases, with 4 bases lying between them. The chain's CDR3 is CASSVVGTGELFF. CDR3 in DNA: TGTGCCAGCAGCGTAGTGGGCACCGGGGAGCTGTTTTTT.

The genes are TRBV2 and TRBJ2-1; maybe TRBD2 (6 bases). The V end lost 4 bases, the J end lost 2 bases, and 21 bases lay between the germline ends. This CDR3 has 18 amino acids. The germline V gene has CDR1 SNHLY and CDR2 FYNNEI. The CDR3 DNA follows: TGTGCCAGCAGTGCCCCGCGCTCCAGCGGGTTGGCCTACAATGAGCAGTTCTTC. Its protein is CASSAPRSSGLAYNEQFF.

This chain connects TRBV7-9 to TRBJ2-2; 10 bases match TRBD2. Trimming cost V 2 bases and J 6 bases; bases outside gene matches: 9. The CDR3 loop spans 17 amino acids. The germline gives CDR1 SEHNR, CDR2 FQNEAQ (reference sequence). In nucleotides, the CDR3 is TGTGCCAGCAGCTTAACTAGCGGGACGACGGGGCCCGGGGAGCTGTTTTTT. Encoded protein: CASSLTSGTTGPGELFF.

The CDR3 DNA reads TGTGCCAGCAGTCCGCAGACCAATTCACCCCTCCACTTT. Translation: CASSPQTNSPLHF. The chain is built from TRBV2 and TRBJ1-6, with D uncertain. Germline V gene sequence: CDR1 SNHLY, CDR2 FYNNEI. The V end was cut by 5 bases, the J end by 7 bases, with 9 bases between. This CDR3 spans 13 amino acids.

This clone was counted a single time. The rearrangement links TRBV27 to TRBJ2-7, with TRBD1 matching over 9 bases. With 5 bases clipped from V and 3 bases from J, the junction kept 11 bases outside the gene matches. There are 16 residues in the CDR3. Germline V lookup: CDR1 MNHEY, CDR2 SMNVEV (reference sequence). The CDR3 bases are TGTGCCAGCAGTCTGAAGCCGGGACAGGGATACTACGAGCAGTACTTC. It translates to CASSLKPGQGYYEQYF.

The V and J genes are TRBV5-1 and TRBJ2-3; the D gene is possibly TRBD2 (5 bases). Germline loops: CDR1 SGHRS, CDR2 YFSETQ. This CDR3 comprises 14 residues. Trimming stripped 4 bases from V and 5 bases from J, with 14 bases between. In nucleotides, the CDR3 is TGCGCCAGCAGCCTGTCCGCTAGCTTAGATACGCAGTATTTT. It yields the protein CASSLSASLDTQYF.

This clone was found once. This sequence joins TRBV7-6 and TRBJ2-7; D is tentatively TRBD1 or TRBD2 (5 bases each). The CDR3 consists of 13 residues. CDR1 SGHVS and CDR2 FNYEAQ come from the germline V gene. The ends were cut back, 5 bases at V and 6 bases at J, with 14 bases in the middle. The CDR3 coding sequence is TGTGCCAGCAGCCGAGGGGTACTTTCCGAGCAGTACTTC. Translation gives CASSRGVLSEQYF.

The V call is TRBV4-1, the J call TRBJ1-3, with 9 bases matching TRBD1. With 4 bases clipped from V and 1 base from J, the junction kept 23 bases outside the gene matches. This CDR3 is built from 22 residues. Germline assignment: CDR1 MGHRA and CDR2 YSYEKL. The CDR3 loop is CASSRQTGGKDYSGFSGNTIYF. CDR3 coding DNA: TGCGCCAGCAGCCGACAGACAGGGGGGAAGGACTACTCTGGCTTTTCTGGAAACACCATATATTTT.

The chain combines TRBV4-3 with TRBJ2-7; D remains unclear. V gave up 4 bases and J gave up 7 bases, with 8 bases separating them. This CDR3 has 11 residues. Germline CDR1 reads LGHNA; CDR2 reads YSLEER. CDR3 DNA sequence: TGCGCCAGCAGCCTGGGGTATGAGCAGTACTTC. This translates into CASSLGYEQYF.

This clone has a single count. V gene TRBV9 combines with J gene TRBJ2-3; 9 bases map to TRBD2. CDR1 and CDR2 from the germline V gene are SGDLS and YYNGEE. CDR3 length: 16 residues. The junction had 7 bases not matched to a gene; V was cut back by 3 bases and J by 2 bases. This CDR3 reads CASSGGRTSDTDTQYF. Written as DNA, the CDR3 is TGTGCCAGCAGCGGCGGGAGGACTAGCGACACAGATACGCAGTATTTT.

The DNA of the CDR3 is TGTGCCAGCAGCGGCGGGTCAGTCTCCTACAATGAGCAGTTCTTC. The encoded protein is CASSGGSVSYNEQFF. The chain uses TRBV9 and TRBJ2-1; D may be TRBD2 (5 bases). The germline V gene encodes CDR1 SGDLS and CDR2 YYNGEE. The CDR3 runs to 15 residues. Trimming removed 3 bases from V and 0 bases from J, with 10 bases in between.

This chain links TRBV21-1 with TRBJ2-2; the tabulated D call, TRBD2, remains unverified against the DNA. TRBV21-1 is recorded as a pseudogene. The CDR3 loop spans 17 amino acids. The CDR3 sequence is CASNPGVLAGDVGELFF. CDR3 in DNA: TGTGCCAGCAACCCGGGGGTACTAGCGGGGGACGTCGGGGAGCTGTTTTTT.